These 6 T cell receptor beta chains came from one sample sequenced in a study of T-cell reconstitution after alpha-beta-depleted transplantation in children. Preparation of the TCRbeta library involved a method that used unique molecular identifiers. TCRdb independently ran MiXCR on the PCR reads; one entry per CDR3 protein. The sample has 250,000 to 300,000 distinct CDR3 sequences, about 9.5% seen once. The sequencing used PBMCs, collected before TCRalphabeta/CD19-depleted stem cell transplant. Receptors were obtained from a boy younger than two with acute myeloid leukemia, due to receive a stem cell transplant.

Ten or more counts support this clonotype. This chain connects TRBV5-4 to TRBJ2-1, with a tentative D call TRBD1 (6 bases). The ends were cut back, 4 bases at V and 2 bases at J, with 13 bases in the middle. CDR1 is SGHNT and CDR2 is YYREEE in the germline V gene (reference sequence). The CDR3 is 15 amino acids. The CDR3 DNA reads TGTGCCAGCAGCCAGAGGGGGTACCCCTACAATGAGCAGTTCTTC. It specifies CASSQRGYPYNEQFF. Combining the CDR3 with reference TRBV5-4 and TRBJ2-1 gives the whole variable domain ETGVTQSPTHLIKTRGQQVTLRCSSQSGHNTVSWYQQALGQGPQFIFQYYREEENGRGNFPPRFSGLQFPNYSSELNVNALELDDSALYLCASSQRGYPYNEQFFGPGTRLTVL.

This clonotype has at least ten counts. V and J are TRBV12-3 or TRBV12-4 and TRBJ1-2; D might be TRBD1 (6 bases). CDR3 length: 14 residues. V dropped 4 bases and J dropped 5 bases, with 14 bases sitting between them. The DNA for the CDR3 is TGTGCCAGCAGTTACGGGACAAGGGTTTATGGCTACACCTTC. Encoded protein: CASSYGTRVYGYTF.

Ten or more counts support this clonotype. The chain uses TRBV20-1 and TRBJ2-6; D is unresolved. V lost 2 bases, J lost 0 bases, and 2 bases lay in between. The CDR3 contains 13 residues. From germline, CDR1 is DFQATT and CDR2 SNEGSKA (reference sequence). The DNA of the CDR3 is TGCAGTGCTAGACACTCTGGGGCCAACGTCCTGACTTTC. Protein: CSARHSGANVLTF.

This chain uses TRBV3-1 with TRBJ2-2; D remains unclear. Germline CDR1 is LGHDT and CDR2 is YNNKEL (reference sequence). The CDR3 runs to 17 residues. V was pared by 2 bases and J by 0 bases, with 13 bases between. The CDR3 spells CASSQPHTRTNTGELFF. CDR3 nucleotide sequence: TGTGCCAGCAGCCAACCACACACCCGAACGAACACCGGGGAGCTGTTTTTT.

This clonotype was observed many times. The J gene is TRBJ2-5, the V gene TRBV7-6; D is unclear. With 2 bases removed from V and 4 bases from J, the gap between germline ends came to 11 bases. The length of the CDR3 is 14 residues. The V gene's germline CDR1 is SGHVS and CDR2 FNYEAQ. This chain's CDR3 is CASSLMRYRETQYF. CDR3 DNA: TGTGCCAGCAGCTTAATGCGTTATCGAGAGACCCAGTACTTC.

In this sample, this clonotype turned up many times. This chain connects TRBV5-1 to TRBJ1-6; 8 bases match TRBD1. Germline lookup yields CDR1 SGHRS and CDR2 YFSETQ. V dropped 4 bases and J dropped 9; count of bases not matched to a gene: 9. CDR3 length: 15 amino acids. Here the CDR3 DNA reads TGCGCCAGCAGCCTCCGACAGGGGACAGGTTCACCCCTCCACTTT. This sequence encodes CASSLRQGTGSPLHF.